The 30 T cell receptor beta chains presented below share a single source sample, sequenced in a study of shared clonotypes between healthy human individuals. Assay: immunoSEQ multiplex PCR; the TCRdb copy retains only in-frame clones and omits some. This sample carries millions of clones, roughly 95% of them seen once, and the ten largest clones take 0.13%. What was sequenced was naive CD4+ T cells sorted from blood. As to subset: CD45RA+ positively selected. The origin of the receptors is a man between 18 and 29 years old in good health.

This chain connects TRBV6-1 to TRBJ2-2, with 13 bases fitting TRBD2. The V gene end was trimmed by 4 bases and the J gene end by 7 bases; junction bases not matched to a gene: 3. The CDR3 consists of 15 residues. Per the germline V gene, CDR1 is MNHNS and CDR2 is SASEGT. The CDR3 loop is CASSALAGGVGELFF. The CDR3 DNA reads as TGTGCCAGCAGTGCACTAGCGGGAGGGGTCGGGGAGCTGTTTTTT.

The V call is TRBV28, the J call TRBJ1-5; 9 bases match TRBD1. The CDR3 consists of 15 residues. The ends lost 6 bases at V and 6 bases at J; junction bases unmatched: 9. Per the germline V gene, CDR1 is MDHEN and CDR2 is SYDVKM. CDR3 protein: CASRRGQGRSQPQHF. CDR3 DNA sequence: TGTGCCAGCAGAAGAGGACAGGGGAGGAGTCAGCCCCAGCATTTT.

The genes are TRBV27 and TRBJ1-1; D call uncertain. The CDR3 has 14 residues. The V and J ends lost 4 bases and 2 bases respectively, with 11 bases between them. Germline V lookup: CDR1 MNHEY, CDR2 SMNVEV (reference sequence). The CDR3 loop reads CASSSPQGNTEAFF. The DNA of the CDR3 is TGTGCCAGCAGTTCTCCACAAGGAAACACTGAAGCTTTCTTT.

The genes are TRBV10-2 and TRBJ2-7; D unresolved. Germline lookup yields CDR1 WSHSY and CDR2 SAAADI. The CDR3 consists of 14 residues. V lost 2 bases, J lost 3 bases, and 11 bases lay in between. The CDR3 reads CASSETQTHYEQYF. DNA of the CDR3: TGCGCCAGCAGTGAGACGCAAACCCACTACGAGCAGTACTTC.

The chain employs TRBV7-2 and TRBJ2-7; D unclear. V dropped 1 base and J dropped 4 bases, with 14 bases sitting between them. The CDR3 contains 15 residues. Germline V CDR1 and CDR2: SGHTA, FQGNSA. This CDR3 reads CASSLEGSHTYEQYF. As DNA, the CDR3 is TGTGCCAGCAGCTTAGAGGGCAGCCATACTTACGAGCAGTACTTC.

V and J are TRBV30 and TRBJ2-3; maybe TRBD1 (6 bases). The ends were cut back, 2 bases at V and 7 bases at J, with 16 bases in the middle. The CDR3 sequence is 14 residues long. Per germline, CDR1 GTSNPN and CDR2 SVGIG (reference sequence). The CDR3 coding sequence is TGTGCCTGGAGTAGGGGGAAACTCCCCTATACGCAGTATTTT. Translating gives CAWSRGKLPYTQYF. Variable domain in full (rest from reference TRBV30 and TRBJ2-3): SQTIHQWPATLVQPVGSPLSLECTVEGTSNPNLYWYRQAAGRGLQLLFYSVGIGQISSEVPQNLSASRPQDRQFILSSKKLLLSDSGFYLCAWSRGKLPYTQYFGPGTRLTVL.

This chain connects TRBV10-3 to TRBJ2-1; maybe TRBD2 (5 bases). V gave up 4 bases and J gave up 1 base, with 17 bases separating them. The germline CDR1 and CDR2 sequences are ENHRY and SYGVKD. The CDR3 extends over 17 amino acids. The CDR3 spells CAISGWVASRSYNEQFF. CDR3 in DNA: TGTGCCATCAGTGGATGGGTGGCTAGCCGGTCCTACAATGAGCAGTTCTTC.

The gene calls are TRBV6-9 and TRBJ2-4; 7 bases fit TRBD1. The junction had 7 bases not matched to a gene; V was cut back by 5 bases and J by 3 bases. Looked up from germline, CDR1 is MNHGY and CDR2 is SVAAGI. The CDR3 covers 15 residues. Written as DNA, the CDR3 is TGTGCCAGCAGTGGACAGGTCGTGGTCAAAAACATTCAGTACTTC. Its protein product is CASSGQVVVKNIQYF.

This chain links TRBV19 with TRBJ2-3; D unresolved. Looked up from germline, CDR1 is LNHDA and CDR2 is SQIVND (reference sequence). CDR3 length: 17 amino acids. Trimming removed 5 bases at V and 0 bases at J, with 18 bases between. The CDR3 is CASSARLTATSTDTQYF. The CDR3 DNA is TGTGCCAGTAGTGCCCGCCTAACCGCCACTAGCACAGATACGCAGTATTTT.

The chain is built from TRBV2 and TRBJ1-5; TRBD1 is a possible D gene (5 bases). V shed 6 bases and J shed 2 bases, with 14 bases lying between them. This CDR3 has 15 amino acids. Germline assignment: CDR1 SNHLY and CDR2 FYNNEI. The CDR3 nucleotides read TGTGCCAGCAGGACCGGGACTGTGGGCAATCAGCCCCAGCATTTT. Protein: CASRTGTVGNQPQHF.

This clone was seen more than once but under ten times. This rearrangement joins TRBV25-1 to TRBJ2-5; 11 nucleotides line up with TRBD2. The end of the DNA aligns better with TRBJ2-7, so the J call may be wrong. The CDR3 consists of 14 residues. Germline V gives CDR1 MGHDK, CDR2 SYGVNS. CDR3 bases: TGTGCCAGCAGTGCTAGCGGGAGGTCGCTCGAGCAGTACTTC. This sequence encodes CASSASGRSLEQYF.

DNA for the CDR3: TGTGCCAGCAGCTTAACGGCTATGAACACCGGGGAGCTGTTTTTT. This codes for CASSLTAMNTGELFF. The genes are TRBV7-3 and TRBJ2-2; no clear D gene. Germline CDR1 SGHTA, CDR2 FQGTGA. The CDR3 has 15 amino acids. Trimming removed 0 bases from V and 1 base from J, with 6 bases in between.

This chain connects TRBV28 to TRBJ1-1; perhaps TRBD1 as D (6 bases). With 8 bases removed from V and 1 base from J, the gap between germline ends came to 11 bases. The CDR3 consists of 13 residues. Per the germline V gene, CDR1 is MDHEN and CDR2 is SYDVKM. DNA of the CDR3: TGTGCCAGCGGGTTGGGACAGAACACTGAAGCTTTCTTT. Protein product: CASGLGQNTEAFF. The full variable domain, completed using reference TRBV28 and TRBJ1-1, is DVKVTQSSRYLVKRTGEKVFLECVQDMDHENMFWYRQDPGLGLRLIYFSYDVKMKEKGDIPEGYSVSREKKERFSLILESASTNQTSMYLCASGLGQNTEAFFGQGTRLTVV.

This chain joins TRBV25-1 and TRBJ2-5; 7 nucleotides line up with TRBD2. This CDR3 contains 14 residues. CDR1 MGHDK and CDR2 SYGVNS come from the germline V gene. J was trimmed by 6 bases and V by 5 bases; bases with no gene match: 9. The CDR3 DNA reads as TGTGCCAGCAGTTCCACGGGAGCGGGACAGACCCAGTACTTC. The encoded protein is CASSSTGAGQTQYF. Filled out from reference TRBV25-1 and TRBJ2-5, the complete variable domain reads EADIYQTPRYLVIGTGKKITLECSQTMGHDKMYWYQQDPGMELHLIHYSYGVNSTEKGDLSSESTVSRIRTEHFPLTLESARPSHTSQYLCASSSTGAGQTQYFGPGTRLLVL.

The V gene is TRBV9, the J gene TRBJ1-4; D ambiguous. Germline CDR1 and CDR2: SGDLS and YYNGEE. V lost 4 bases to trimming and J lost 0 bases, with 19 bases between them. This CDR3 has 18 amino acids. This chain's CDR3 is CASSPHPVSYSTNEKLFF. Here the CDR3 DNA reads TGTGCCAGCAGCCCCCATCCGGTCAGCTATTCAACTAATGAAAAACTGTTTTTT.

This chain uses TRBV5-1 with TRBJ2-3, with unresolved D. CDR3 length equals 14 residues. CDR1 and CDR2 (germline): SGHRS, YFSETQ. Trimming stripped 2 bases from V and 1 base from J, with 8 bases between. The DNA for the CDR3 is TGCGCCAGCAGCTTCCCTGACCGCACAGATACGCAGTATTTT. It yields the protein CASSFPDRTDTQYF.

V usage is TRBV27 and J usage is TRBJ2-1, with D perhaps matching TRBD2 (5 bases). The germline V and J ends were trimmed by 5 bases and 2 bases, with 13 bases remaining between them. This CDR3 is 15 amino acids long. Germline loops: CDR1 MNHEY, CDR2 SMNVEV (reference sequence). The CDR3 reads CASSPHERAYNEQFF. The CDR3 nucleotides are TGTGCCAGCAGTCCCCATGAGAGGGCCTACAATGAGCAGTTCTTC.

The chain has TRBV5-1 and TRBJ1-4; a possible D gene is TRBD1 (5 bases). This CDR3 comprises 16 residues. Germline V gene data show CDR1 as SGHRS and CDR2 as YFSETQ. Trimming shortened V by 2 bases and J by 2 bases, and 13 bases separated the two germline ends. The CDR3 loop reads CASSFREGLTNEKLFF. CDR3 coding DNA: TGCGCCAGCAGCTTCCGCGAGGGGCTGACTAATGAAAAACTGTTTTTT.

For the CDR3, the DNA is TGTGCCAGGTACTTACGAACCAATCAGCCCCAGCATTTT. It translates to CARYLRTNQPQHF. The V and J genes are TRBV6-8 and TRBJ1-5; no firm D call. The CDR3 is 13 residues long. Trimming cost V 9 bases and J 3 bases, with 12 bases left between them. From germline, CDR1 is MNHGY and CDR2 SAAAGT.

The V call is TRBV7-9, the J call TRBJ2-1, with D tentatively TRBD1 or TRBD2 (6 bases each). Germline CDR1 is SEHNR and CDR2 is FQNEAQ (reference sequence). The CDR3 covers 16 residues. V was cut by 2 bases and J by 1 base, with 12 bases left in between. As DNA, the CDR3 is TGTGCCAGCAGCTTATTCGGGGGCAGTTCCTACAATGAGCAGTTCTTC. Protein: CASSLFGGSSYNEQFF.

This clone was seen only a few times. The same CDR3 can be traced to other DNA sequences in this sample. The V gene is TRBV5-1, the J gene TRBJ2-3; D gene uncertain. This CDR3 has 12 amino acids. V was trimmed by 5 bases and J by 0 bases, leaving 4 bases between them. Germline-derived CDR1 and CDR2 are SGHRS and YFSETQ. CDR3 nucleotides: TGCGCCAGCAGGGACAGCACAGATACGCAGTATTTT. This encodes CASRDSTDTQYF.

The rearrangement links TRBV10-3 to TRBJ1-2, with TRBD1 matching 7 bases. Per the germline V gene, CDR1 is ENHRY and CDR2 is SYGVKD. V was clipped by 0 bases and J by 8 bases; unmatched bases: 12. The CDR3 is 16 amino acids. In nucleotides, the CDR3 is TGTGCCATCAGTGAGTCGAATCCGGCAGGGGGATCCGGCTACACCTTC. This translates into CAISESNPAGGSGYTF.

The rearrangement joins TRBV5-4 to TRBJ2-2, with 10 bases aligning to TRBD1. Trimming removed 4 bases from V and 6 bases from J; junction bases left unmatched: 9. Germline CDR1 reads SGHNT; CDR2 reads YYREEE (reference sequence). This CDR3 comprises 16 residues. As DNA, the CDR3 is TGTGCCAGCAGCAACCGGGACAGGGGATGGGCCGGGGAGCTGTTTTTT. It translates to CASSNRDRGWAGELFF.

The gene calls are TRBV2 and TRBJ2-7; no clear D gene. The germline V gene has CDR1 SNHLY and CDR2 FYNNEI. CDR3 size: 14 residues. V was pared by 7 bases and J by 2 bases, with 15 bases between. The CDR3 protein is CASTPNNLPYEQYF. DNA of the CDR3: TGTGCCAGCACCCCCAACAATCTACCCTACGAGCAGTACTTC.

This sequence joins TRBV5-1 and TRBJ2-6; unclear D gene. This CDR3 spans 17 amino acids. V lost 5 bases to trimming and J lost 0 bases, with 15 bases between them. Germline V gives CDR1 SGHRS, CDR2 YFSETQ. CDR3 DNA: TGCGCCAGCAGTAACAGTAACTTTGGCTCTGGGGCCAACGTCCTGACTTTC. Translated, it gives CASSNSNFGSGANVLTF.

The chain recombines TRBV5-6 with TRBJ2-7; tentatively, D is TRBD1 or TRBD2 (6 bases each). Germline V lookup: CDR1 SGHDT, CDR2 YYEEEE. V was pared by 6 bases and J by 4 bases, with 23 bases between. The CDR3 covers 16 residues. The CDR3 DNA reads TGTGCCAGCAACCGGGGGCCGTTGTCCCTTACATACGAGCAGTACTTC. Translation: CASNRGPLSLTYEQYF.

V is TRBV5-1 and J is TRBJ2-5; weak D call: TRBD1 (5 bases). Germline-derived CDR1 and CDR2 are SGHRS and YFSETQ. This CDR3 region has 15 residues. V dropped 3 bases and J dropped 1 base, with 13 bases sitting between them. In nucleotides, the CDR3 is TGCGCCAGCAGCTCGATTCAGGGCCTCCAAGAGACCCAGTACTTC. Residues: CASSSIQGLQETQYF.

Regarding this clone: Other DNA sequences in the sample encode the same CDR3. V is TRBV6-5 and J is TRBJ2-7; 7 bases align to TRBD2. The CDR3 extends over 12 amino acids. The junction had 1 base not matched to a gene; V was cut back by 5 bases and J by 3 bases. CDR1 is MNHEY, CDR2 SVGAGI, per germline. For the CDR3, the DNA is TGTGCCAGCAGTCGGACTAGCTACGAGCAGTACTTC. This gives the protein CASSRTSYEQYF.

This clone has just a few counts. This chain links TRBV6-1 with TRBJ1-2; D may be TRBD1 (5 bases). This CDR3 is 15 amino acids long. Germline-derived CDR1 and CDR2 are MNHNS and SASEGT. The V and J ends lost 0 bases and 7 bases respectively, with 15 bases between them. DNA for the CDR3: TGTGCCAGCAGTGAAGCGAGGGGAGGATCCTCTGGCTACACCTTC. As protein: CASSEARGGSSGYTF.

The chain has TRBV11-1 and TRBJ2-3, with 7 bases that match TRBD1. This CDR3 spans 15 amino acids. In germline, CDR1 is SGHAT, CDR2 FQDESV (reference sequence). The ends lost 5 bases at V and 1 base at J; junction bases unmatched: 6. The CDR3 region has the DNA TGTGCCAGCAGCCCCACCGGGACAGGCACAGATACGCAGTATTTT. This translates into CASSPTGTGTDTQYF.